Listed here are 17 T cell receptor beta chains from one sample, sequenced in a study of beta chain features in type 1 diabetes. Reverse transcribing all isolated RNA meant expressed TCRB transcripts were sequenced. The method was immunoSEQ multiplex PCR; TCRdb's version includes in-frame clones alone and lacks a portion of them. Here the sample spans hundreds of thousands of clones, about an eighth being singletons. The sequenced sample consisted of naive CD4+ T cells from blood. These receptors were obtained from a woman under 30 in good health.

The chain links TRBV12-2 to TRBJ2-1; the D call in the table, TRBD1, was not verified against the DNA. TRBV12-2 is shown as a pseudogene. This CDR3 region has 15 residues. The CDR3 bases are TGTGCAAGTCGCATTACCAGGCCTCCCTACAATGAGCAGTTCTTC. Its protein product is CASRITRPPYNEQFF.

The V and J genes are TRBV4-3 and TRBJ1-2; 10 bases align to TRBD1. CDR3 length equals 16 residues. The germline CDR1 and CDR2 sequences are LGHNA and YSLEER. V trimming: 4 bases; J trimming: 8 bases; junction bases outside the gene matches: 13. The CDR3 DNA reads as TGCGCCAGCAGCCCCCGGGTGGGGACAGGGGATTTCGGCTACACCTTC. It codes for CASSPRVGTGDFGYTF.

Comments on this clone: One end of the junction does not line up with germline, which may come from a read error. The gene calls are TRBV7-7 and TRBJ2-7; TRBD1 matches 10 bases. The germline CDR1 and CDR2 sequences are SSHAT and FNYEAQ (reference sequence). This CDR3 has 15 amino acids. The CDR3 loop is CASSVGQGGSYEQYF. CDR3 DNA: TGTGCTAGCAGCGTCGGACAGGGGGGCTCCTACGAGCAGTACTTC.

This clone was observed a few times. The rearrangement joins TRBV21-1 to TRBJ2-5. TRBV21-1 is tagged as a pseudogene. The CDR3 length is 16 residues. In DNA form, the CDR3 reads TGTGCCAGCAGCAAAGCGCGGGACACAATGGAAGAGACCCAGTACTTC. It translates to CASSKARDTMEETQYF.

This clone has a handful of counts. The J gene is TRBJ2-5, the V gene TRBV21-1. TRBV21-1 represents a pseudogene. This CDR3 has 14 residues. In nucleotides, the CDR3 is TGTGCCAGCAAAATGGGGGGCGAGAGGGAGACCCAGTACTTC. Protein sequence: CASKMGGERETQYF.

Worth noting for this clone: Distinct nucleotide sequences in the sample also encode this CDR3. CDR3 coding DNA: TGTGCCTGGAGTGCCTCAGGACTAGCCCAAGAGACCCAGTACTTC. Translation gives CAWSASGLAQETQYF. The rearrangement uses TRBV30 and TRBJ2-5; 8 nucleotides align to TRBD2. Unmatched junction bases numbered 5, after V lost 1 base and J lost 1 base. There are 15 residues in the CDR3. The V gene's germline CDR1 is GTSNPN and CDR2 SVGIG (reference sequence).

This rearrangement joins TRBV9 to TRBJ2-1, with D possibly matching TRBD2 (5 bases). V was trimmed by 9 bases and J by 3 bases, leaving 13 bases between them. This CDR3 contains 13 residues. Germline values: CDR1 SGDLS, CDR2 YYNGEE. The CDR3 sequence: CATSPRGYNEQFF. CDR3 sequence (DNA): TGTGCCACATCCCCCCGGGGCTACAATGAGCAGTTCTTC.

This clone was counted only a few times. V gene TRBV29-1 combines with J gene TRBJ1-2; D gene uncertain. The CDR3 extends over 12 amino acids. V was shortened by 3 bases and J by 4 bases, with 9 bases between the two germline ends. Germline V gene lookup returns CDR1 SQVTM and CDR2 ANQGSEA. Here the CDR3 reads CSVDVGSYGYTF. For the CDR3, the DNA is TGCAGCGTTGATGTGGGGTCCTATGGCTACACCTTC.

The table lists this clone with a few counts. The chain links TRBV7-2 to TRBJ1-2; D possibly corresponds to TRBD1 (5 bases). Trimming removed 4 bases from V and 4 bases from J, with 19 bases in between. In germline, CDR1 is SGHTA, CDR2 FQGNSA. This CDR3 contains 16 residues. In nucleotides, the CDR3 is TGTGCCAGCAGCTCAAGAGTGGACAATTTCGGCTATGGCTACACCTTC. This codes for CASSSRVDNFGYGYTF.

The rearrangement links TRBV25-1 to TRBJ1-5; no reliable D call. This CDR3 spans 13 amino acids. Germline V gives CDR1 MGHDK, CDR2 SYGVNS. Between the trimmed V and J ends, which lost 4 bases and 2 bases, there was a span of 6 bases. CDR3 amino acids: CASSVGGNQPQHF. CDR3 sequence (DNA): TGTGCCAGCAGTGTGGGTGGCAATCAGCCCCAGCATTTT. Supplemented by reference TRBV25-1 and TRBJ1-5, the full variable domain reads EADIYQTPRYLVIGTGKKITLECSQTMGHDKMYWYQQDPGMELHLIHYSYGVNSTEKGDLSSESTVSRIRTEHFPLTLESARPSHTSQYLCASSVGGNQPQHFGDGTRLSIL.

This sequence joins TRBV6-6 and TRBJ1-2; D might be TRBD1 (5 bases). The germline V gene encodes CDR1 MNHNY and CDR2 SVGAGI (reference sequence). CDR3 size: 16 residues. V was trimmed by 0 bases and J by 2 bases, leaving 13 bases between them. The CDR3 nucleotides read TGTGCCAGCAGTTACTCAGGGGCAATAACCAACTATGGCTACACCTTC. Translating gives CASSYSGAITNYGYTF.

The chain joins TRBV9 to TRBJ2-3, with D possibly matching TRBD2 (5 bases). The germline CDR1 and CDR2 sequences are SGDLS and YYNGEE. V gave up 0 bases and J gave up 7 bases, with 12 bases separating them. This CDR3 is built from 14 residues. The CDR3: CASSVVGIGNTQYF. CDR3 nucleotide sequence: TGTGCCAGCAGCGTAGTCGGGATCGGGAATACGCAGTATTTT.

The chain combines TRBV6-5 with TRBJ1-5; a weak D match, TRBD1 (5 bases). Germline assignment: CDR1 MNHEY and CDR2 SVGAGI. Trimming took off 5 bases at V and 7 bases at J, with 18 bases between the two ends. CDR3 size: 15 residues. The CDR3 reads CASSPFLGGRQPQHF. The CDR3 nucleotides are TGTGCCAGCAGTCCCTTTCTGGGGGGTAGGCAGCCCCAGCATTTT.

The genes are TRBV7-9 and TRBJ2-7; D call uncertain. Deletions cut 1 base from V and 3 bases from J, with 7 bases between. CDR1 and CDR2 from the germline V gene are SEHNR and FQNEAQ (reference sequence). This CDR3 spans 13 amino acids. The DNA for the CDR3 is TGTGCCAGCAGCTTAGACGCCAGCTACGAGCAGTACTTC. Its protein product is CASSLDASYEQYF.

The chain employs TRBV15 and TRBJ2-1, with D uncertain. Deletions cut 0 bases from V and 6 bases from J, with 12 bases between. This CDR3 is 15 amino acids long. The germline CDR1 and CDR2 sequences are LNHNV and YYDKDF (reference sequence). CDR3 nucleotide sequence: TGTGCCACCAGCAGAGATAGGCCCTTGGCCAATGAGCAGTTCTTC. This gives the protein CATSRDRPLANEQFF.

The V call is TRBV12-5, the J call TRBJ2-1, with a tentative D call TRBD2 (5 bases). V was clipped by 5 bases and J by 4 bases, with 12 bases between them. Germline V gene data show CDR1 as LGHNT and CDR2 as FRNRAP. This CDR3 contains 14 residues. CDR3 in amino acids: CASGRAEFYNEQFF. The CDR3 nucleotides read TGTGCTAGTGGTAGAGCGGAGTTTTACAATGAGCAGTTCTTC.

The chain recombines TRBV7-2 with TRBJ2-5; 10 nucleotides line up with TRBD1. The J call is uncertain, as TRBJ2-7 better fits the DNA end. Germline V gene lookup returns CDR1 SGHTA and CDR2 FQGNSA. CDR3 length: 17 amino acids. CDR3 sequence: CASSSRASGQGTYEQYF. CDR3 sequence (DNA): TGTGCCAGCAGCTCAAGGGCATCGGGACAGGGGACCTACGAGCAGTACTTC.